The 18 T cell receptor beta chains given below trace back to one sample, sequenced in a study of T cells in narcolepsy. Sequenced by immunoSEQ multiplex PCR; TCRdb stores in-frame clones only, minus some. The sample consists of some 15,000 clones, 72% of them appearing once. The sequencing sample was made of CD45RA- memory CD8+ T cells from PBMCs. Receptor source: a human donor with narcolepsy.

The chain is built from TRBV2 and TRBJ1-1; D not certain. This CDR3 is 12 amino acids long. Trimming cost V 11 bases and J 3 bases, with 13 bases left between them. In germline, CDR1 is SNHLY, CDR2 FYNNEI. The CDR3: CAGTRWDTEAFF. CDR3 nucleotide sequence: TGTGCCGGCACCCGCTGGGACACTGAAGCTTTCTTT.

This clone was counted a single time. The CDR3 DNA reads TGTGCCAGCAGCCAAGAGCGGGAGGGGGCAGATACGCAGTATTTT. Encoded protein: CASSQEREGADTQYF. V usage is TRBV14 and J usage is TRBJ2-3; 9 nucleotides align to TRBD2. In germline, CDR1 is SGHDN, CDR2 FVKESK. With 0 bases clipped from V and 4 bases from J, the junction kept 2 bases outside the gene matches. The CDR3 length is 15 residues.

This clone appeared a few times. This sequence joins TRBV7-9 and TRBJ2-7; TRBD2 matches at 14 bases. The length of the CDR3 is 17 residues. Per germline, CDR1 SEHNR and CDR2 FQNEAQ (reference sequence). V was pared by 0 bases and J by 5 bases, with 6 bases of the junction left unmatched. CDR3 protein: CASSLAGTSGRTNEQYF. CDR3 sequence (DNA): TGTGCCAGCAGCTTAGCTGGGACTAGCGGGAGAACTAACGAGCAGTACTTC.

The V and J genes are TRBV27 and TRBJ2-3, with unresolved D. V shed 3 bases and J shed 4 bases, with 8 bases lying between them. CDR1 and CDR2 from the germline V gene are MNHEY and SMNVEV (reference sequence). This CDR3 spans 13 amino acids. CDR3 amino acids: CASSFDLADTQYF. The CDR3 DNA reads as TGTGCCAGCAGTTTTGATCTAGCAGATACGCAGTATTTT.

The chain joins TRBV7-6 to TRBJ1-3; D is uncertain. V lost 10 bases and J 4 bases, leaving 17 bases between the germline ends. The CDR3 runs to 14 residues. The germline gives CDR1 SGHVS, CDR2 FNYEAQ. For the CDR3, the DNA is TGTGCCACCATAGGAGGGATGGCCGGAAACACCATATATTTT. This sequence encodes CATIGGMAGNTIYF.

The chain has TRBV11-2 and TRBJ2-3; unclear D gene. CDR3 length equals 17 residues. In germline, CDR1 is SGHAT, CDR2 FQNNGV. Trimming took off 5 bases at V and 2 bases at J, with 20 bases between the two ends. CDR3 residues: CASSAIPTQYLTDTQYF. DNA for the CDR3: TGTGCCAGCAGCGCTATCCCCACCCAGTACCTCACAGATACGCAGTATTTT.

This rearrangement joins TRBV9 to TRBJ2-3; weak D call: TRBD1 (5 bases). Trimming stripped 1 base from V and 2 bases from J, with 14 bases between. Germline V gives CDR1 SGDLS, CDR2 YYNGEE. There are 16 residues in the CDR3. CDR3 residues: CASSVFDSPFTDTQYF. As DNA, the CDR3 is TGTGCCAGCAGCGTATTCGACAGCCCTTTCACAGATACGCAGTATTTT.

The genes are TRBV6-6 and TRBJ1-5; the D gene is possibly TRBD1 (6 bases). CDR1 is MNHNY, CDR2 SVGAGI, per germline (reference sequence). V was cut by 2 bases and J by 3 bases, with 11 bases left in between. This CDR3 spans 15 amino acids. CDR3 nucleotide sequence: TGTGCCAGCAGTTACCAAACAGGGTACAATCAGCCCCAGCATTTT. Amino acid sequence: CASSYQTGYNQPQHF.

The chain combines TRBV2 with TRBJ1-2; no reliable D call. The V gene lost 2 bases and the J gene lost 3 bases, with 13 bases spanning the gap. This CDR3 comprises 15 residues. The germline V gene has CDR1 SNHLY and CDR2 FYNNEI. The DNA for the CDR3 is TGTGCCAGCAGTGAAATCACAGAACCCTACTATGGCTACACCTTC. This encodes CASSEITEPYYGYTF.

This sequence joins TRBV5-6 and TRBJ1-2, with TRBD1 as a possible D gene (6 bases). Germline V gene data show CDR1 as SGHDT and CDR2 as YYEEEE. Trimming took 1 base from V and 4 from J, leaving 14 bases between them. The CDR3 totals 15 residues. Here the CDR3 DNA reads TGTGCCAGCAGCTTGCCAGGGGAGTATGTCTATGGCTACACCTTC. Translated: CASSLPGEYVYGYTF. Full variable domain (outside the CDR3, taken from reference TRBV5-6 and TRBJ1-2): DAGVTQSPTHLIKTRGQQVTLRCSPKSGHDTVSWYQQALGQGPQFIFQYYEEEERQRGNFPDRFSGHQFPNYSSELNVNALLLGDSALYLCASSLPGEYVYGYTFGSGTRLTVV.

The J gene is TRBJ2-7, the V gene TRBV5-1, with 7 nucleotides matching TRBD2. V shed 3 bases and J 6 bases; nucleotides not matched to a gene: 3. This CDR3 is 12 amino acids long. Germline assignment: CDR1 SGHRS and CDR2 YFSETQ. The CDR3 sequence is CASSWEGFEQYF. The CDR3 region has the DNA TGCGCCAGCAGCTGGGAGGGATTCGAGCAGTACTTC.

The chain carries TRBV9 and TRBJ1-2; D is ambiguous. The CDR3 is 15 residues long. V shed 0 bases and J shed 2 bases, with 11 bases lying between them. Germline values: CDR1 SGDLS, CDR2 YYNGEE. CDR3 sequence reads: CASSVDQSPNYGYTF. The CDR3 DNA follows: TGTGCCAGCAGCGTAGATCAGTCCCCCAACTATGGCTACACCTTC.

About this clone: This is likely an artifact of a read error, given a far larger clone one base away. The rearrangement uses TRBV5-8 and TRBJ1-6; 8 positions match TRBD1. The CDR3 is 13 amino acids. Germline loops: CDR1 SGHTS, CDR2 YDEGEE. Losses at the gene ends were 0 bases for V and 12 bases for J; bases not matched to a gene: 2. In nucleotides, the CDR3 is TGTGCCAGCAGCTTGGGACAGGGGATACCCCTCCACTTT. Its protein is CASSLGQGIPLHF.

This chain links TRBV6-6 with TRBJ2-5, with D unresolved. V was shortened by 2 bases and J by 5 bases, with 12 bases between the two germline ends. CDR3 length: 14 amino acids. CDR1 MNHNY and CDR2 SVGAGI come from the germline V gene (reference sequence). The CDR3 reads CASSYEAPPETQYF. Here the CDR3 DNA reads TGTGCCAGCAGTTACGAGGCACCCCCGGAGACCCAGTACTTC.

Comments on this clone: The germline gene is not matched at one end of the junction; a read error may be the cause. This chain uses TRBV2 with TRBJ1-2; TRBD1 matches at 9 bases. This CDR3 comprises 16 residues. Germline CDR1 SNHLY, CDR2 FYNNEI. The CDR3 protein is CASSAGTGNSGDWSPF. CDR3 DNA: TGTGCCAGCAGTGCCGGGACAGGGAATTCGGGGGACTGGAGCCCCTTC. The full variable domain, in which reference TRBV2 and TRBJ1-2 provide the parts outside the CDR3, is EPEVTQTPSHQVTQMGQEVILRCVPISNHLYFYWYRQILGQKVEFLVSFYNNEISEKSEIFDDQFSVERPDGSNFTLKIRSTKLEDSAMYFCASSAGTGNSGDWSPFGSGTRLTVV.

This chain joins TRBV2 and TRBJ2-7; 11 nucleotides agree with TRBD1. V shed 3 bases and J 0 bases; nucleotides not matched to a gene: 1. The germline CDR1 and CDR2 sequences are SNHLY and FYNNEI. The CDR3 extends over 15 amino acids. CDR3 nucleotides: TGTGCCAGCAGTGAGGGGACAGGGGGCTCCTACGAGCAGTACTTC. The encoded protein is CASSEGTGGSYEQYF. Full variable domain (remainder filled in from reference TRBV2 and TRBJ2-7): EPEVTQTPSHQVTQMGQEVILRCVPISNHLYFYWYRQILGQKVEFLVSFYNNEISEKSEIFDDQFSVERPDGSNFTLKIRSTKLEDSAMYFCASSEGTGGSYEQYFGPGTRLTVT.

CDR3 in amino acids: CASSEISGSGEQYF. CDR3 coding DNA: TGTGCCAGCAGTGAAATATCAGGTTCGGGCGAGCAGTACTTC. The chain joins TRBV6-1 to TRBJ2-7; D remains unclear. The CDR3 spans 14 residues. The germline gives CDR1 MNHNS, CDR2 SASEGT. V dropped 2 bases and J dropped 6 bases, with 14 bases sitting between them.

The genes are TRBV7-3 and TRBJ1-1; possibly TRBD1 for D (5 bases). The CDR3 consists of 18 residues. Trimming left V 2 bases short and J 1 base short, with 20 bases between. Looked up from germline, CDR1 is SGHTA and CDR2 is FQGTGA. CDR3 sequence: CASSLGGWGTGANTEAFF. DNA of the CDR3: TGTGCCAGCAGCTTAGGCGGCTGGGGGACCGGGGCGAACACTGAAGCTTTCTTT.